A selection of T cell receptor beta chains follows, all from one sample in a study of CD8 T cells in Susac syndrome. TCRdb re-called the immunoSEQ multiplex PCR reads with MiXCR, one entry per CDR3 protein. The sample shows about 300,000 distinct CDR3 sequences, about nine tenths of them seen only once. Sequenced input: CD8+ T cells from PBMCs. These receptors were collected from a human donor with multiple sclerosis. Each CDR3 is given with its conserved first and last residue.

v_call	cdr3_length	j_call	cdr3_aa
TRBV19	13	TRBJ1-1	CASKDRMNTEAFF
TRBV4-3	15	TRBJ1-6	CASSQDRGGDSPLHF
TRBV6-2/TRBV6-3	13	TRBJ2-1	CASRNGVYNEQFF
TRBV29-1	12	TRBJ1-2	CSVGGQLYGYTF
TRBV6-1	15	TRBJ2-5	CASSEAPMTGETQYF
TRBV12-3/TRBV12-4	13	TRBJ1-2	CASRPGTVYGYTF
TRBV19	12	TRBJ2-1	CASTSGDNEQFF
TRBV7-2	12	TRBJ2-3	CASSYSVDTQYF
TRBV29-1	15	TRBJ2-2	CSVEPTGGNTGELFF
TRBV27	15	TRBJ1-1	CASSLHGGLNTEAFF
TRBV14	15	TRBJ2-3	CASSWRAGWTDTQYF
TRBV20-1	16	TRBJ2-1	CSALGPPSGSYNEQFF
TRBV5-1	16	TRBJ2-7	CASSLVPLAGGDEQYF
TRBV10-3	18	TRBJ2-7	CAISASLAGDGRIHEQYF
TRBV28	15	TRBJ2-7	CASSLTGTSSYEQYF
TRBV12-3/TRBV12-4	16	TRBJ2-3	CASSLFWRGGTDTQYF
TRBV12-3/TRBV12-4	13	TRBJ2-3	CASSLLGSGTQYF
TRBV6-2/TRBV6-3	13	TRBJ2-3	CASSTGHPDTQYF
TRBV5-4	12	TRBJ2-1	CASSSLRDEQFF
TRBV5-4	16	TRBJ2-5	CASSLEGSSSQETQYF
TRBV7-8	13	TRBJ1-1	CASSPGRVGWAFF
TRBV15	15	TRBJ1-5	CATSAAVAGNQPQHF
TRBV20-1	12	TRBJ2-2	CSATGPTGELFF
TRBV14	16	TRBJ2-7	CASSQEGTRSTYEQYF
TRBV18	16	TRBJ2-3	CASSVPWAVSTDTQYF
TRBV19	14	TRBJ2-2	CASTPAGMTGELFF
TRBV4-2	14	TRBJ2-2	CASSHSIGTGELFF
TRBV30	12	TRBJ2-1	CAWSVGINEQFF
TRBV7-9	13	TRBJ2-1	CASSPYTRDEQFF
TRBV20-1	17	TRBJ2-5	CSARDINRDYRQETQYF
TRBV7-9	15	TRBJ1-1	CASSLPGQAPFEAFF
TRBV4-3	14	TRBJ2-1	CASSQVPLRNEQFF
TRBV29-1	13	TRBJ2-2	CSAGTVNTGELFF
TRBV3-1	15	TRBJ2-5	CASSHTTSGMETQYF
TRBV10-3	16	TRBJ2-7	CAISVGGPGVSYEQYF
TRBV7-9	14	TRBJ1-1	CASSLEGEHYEAFF
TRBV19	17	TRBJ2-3	CASSTRAALGVTDTQYF
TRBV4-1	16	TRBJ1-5	CASSQEGGGSNQPQHF
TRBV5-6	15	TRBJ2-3	CASSPPTGFADTQYF
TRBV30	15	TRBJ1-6	CAWGQGASYNSPLHF
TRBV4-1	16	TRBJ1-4	CASSQERNRGNEKLFF
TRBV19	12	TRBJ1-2	CASRPAGYGYTF
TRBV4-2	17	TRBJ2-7	CASSQERTGTLLDEQYF